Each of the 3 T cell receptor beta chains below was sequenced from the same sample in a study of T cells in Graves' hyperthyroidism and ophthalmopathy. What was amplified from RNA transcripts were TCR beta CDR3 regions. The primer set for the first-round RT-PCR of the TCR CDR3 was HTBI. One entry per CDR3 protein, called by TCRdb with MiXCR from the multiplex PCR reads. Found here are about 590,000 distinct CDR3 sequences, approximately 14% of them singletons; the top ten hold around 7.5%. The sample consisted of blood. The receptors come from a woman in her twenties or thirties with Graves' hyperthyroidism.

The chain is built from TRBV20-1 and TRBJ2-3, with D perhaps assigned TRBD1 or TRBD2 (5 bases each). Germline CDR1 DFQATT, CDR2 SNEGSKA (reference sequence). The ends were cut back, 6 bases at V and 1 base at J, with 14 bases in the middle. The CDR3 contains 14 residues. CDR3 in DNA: TGCAGTGCCCCCTGGGGGTCGGGCACAGATACGCAGTATTTT. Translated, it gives CSAPWGSGTDTQYF.

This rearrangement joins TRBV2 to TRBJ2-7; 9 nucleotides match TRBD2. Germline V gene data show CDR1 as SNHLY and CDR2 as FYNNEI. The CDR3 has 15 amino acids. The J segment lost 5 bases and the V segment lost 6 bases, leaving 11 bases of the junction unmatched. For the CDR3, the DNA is TGTGCCAGCAGGGCTAGCGGGATGTGGTCCCACGAGCAGTACTTC. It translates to CASRASGMWSHEQYF.

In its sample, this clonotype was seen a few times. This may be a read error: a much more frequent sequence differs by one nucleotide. CDR3 protein: CTSSPRARGTYNEQFF. CDR3 nucleotide sequence: TGTACCAGCAGCCCCCGGGCGCGCGGTACCTACAATGAGCAGTTCTTC. The chain uses TRBV11-2 and TRBJ2-1; D unclear. The CDR3 length is 16 residues. CDR1 and CDR2 from the germline V gene are SGHAT and FQNNGV.